The 9 T cell receptor beta chains given below trace back to one sample, sequenced in a study of CD8+CD57+ T cells in acquired aplastic anemia. It was genomic DNA that served as the template for profiling TCR beta VDJ and CDR3. TCRdb analysed the reads with MiXCR anew, one entry per CDR3 protein. The sample consists of approximately 250,000 distinct CDR3 sequences, about 80% of them appearing once. Sequenced patients had shown CD8+CD57+ cell expansion by flow cytometry. Sequenced: sorted CD4+, CD8+, or CD8+CD57+ T cells (not recorded which) from PBMCs. The receptors originated from a human donor with aplastic anemia.

This sequence joins TRBV7-8 and TRBJ2-3; 8 positions match TRBD2. Germline V gene lookup returns CDR1 SGHVS and CDR2 FQNEAQ. This CDR3 is built from 14 residues. V was clipped by 8 bases and J by 8 bases; unmatched bases: 12. CDR3 DNA: TGTGCCAGCGGCGACGCGGGAGGTCATGCTACGCAGTATTTT. Translation gives CASGDAGGHATQYF.

This rearrangement joins TRBV7-3 to TRBJ2-7, with D perhaps matching TRBD2 (6 bases). With 2 bases removed from V and 4 bases from J, the gap between germline ends came to 24 bases. Germline CDR1 and CDR2: SGHTA and FQGTGA. There are 18 residues in the CDR3. CDR3 bases: TGTGCCAGCAGCTTACCAGGCGGCGGGAAAGACCTTGCTTACGAGCAGTACGTC. The encoded protein is CASSLPGGGKDLAYEQYV.

This chain joins TRBV15 and TRBJ1-3, with D possibly matching TRBD1 (5 bases). Germline values: CDR1 LNHNV, CDR2 YYDKDF (reference sequence). Trimming left V 5 bases short and J 8 bases short, with 19 bases between. The CDR3 has 15 amino acids. The CDR3 DNA is TGTGCCACCAGCGGCAAAACCAGGGATGGCTACACCATATATTTT. Protein product: CATSGKTRDGYTIYF.

With respect to this clonotype: Likely a read error: the CDR3 ends without its conserved phenylalanine or tryptophan. The DNA is omitted, as the CDR3 cannot be located on it reliably, and the CDR3 follows TCRdb's listing. The gene calls are TRBV7-6 and TRBJ1-4. Germline V gene lookup returns CDR1 SGHVS and CDR2 FNYEAQ. The CDR3 is 13 residues long, counting both termini. This CDR3 is CASIGTHEAKEFY.

The chain is built from TRBV9 and TRBJ1-2, with TRBD1 as a possible D gene (5 bases). The CDR3 is 16 residues long. Germline V gene sequence: CDR1 SGDLS, CDR2 YYNGEE. V was clipped by 4 bases and J by 9 bases, with 25 bases between them. DNA of the CDR3: TGTGCCAGCAGCCTCGGGACGGGCGGGAGTAATGAGCGCTACACCTTC. Encoded protein: CASSLGTGGSNERYTF.

The chain combines TRBV7-2 with TRBJ1-6, with no clear D. V was shortened by 11 bases and J by 2 bases, with 10 bases between the two germline ends. Germline lookup yields CDR1 SGHTA and CDR2 FQGNSA. This CDR3 is built from 13 residues. The CDR3 DNA follows: TGTGCCGTGGGGAGGACCTATAATTCACCCCTCCACTTT. This gives the protein CAVGRTYNSPLHF.

The chain carries TRBV7-9 and TRBJ2-3; no clear D gene. Deletions cut 0 bases from V and 8 bases from J, with 12 bases between. Per the germline V gene, CDR1 is SEHNR and CDR2 is FQNEAQ (reference sequence). There are 14 residues in the CDR3. CDR3 region: CASSLAGSPGTQYF. The CDR3, as DNA: TGTGCCAGCAGCTTAGCGGGTAGCCCCGGTACGCAGTATTTT.

The CDR3 coding sequence is TGTGCCACCAGCACGCTACAGGGTCAAGCTACAGCTTTCTTT. Amino acids: CATSTLQGQATAFF. The rearrangement uses TRBV15 and TRBJ1-1; TRBD1 is a possible D gene (6 bases). The germline V gene has CDR1 LNHNV and CDR2 YYDKDF (reference sequence). V was shortened by 4 bases and J by 10 bases, with 19 bases between the two germline ends. The CDR3 extends over 14 amino acids.

This chain uses TRBV4-1 with TRBJ2-3; D not resolved. The germline gives CDR1 MGHRA, CDR2 YSYEKL. The CDR3 covers 10 residues. V was trimmed by 6 bases and J by 3 bases, leaving 1 base between them. The CDR3 loop reads CASRTDTQYF. In DNA form, the CDR3 reads TGCGCCAGCAGGACAGATACGCAGTATTTT.